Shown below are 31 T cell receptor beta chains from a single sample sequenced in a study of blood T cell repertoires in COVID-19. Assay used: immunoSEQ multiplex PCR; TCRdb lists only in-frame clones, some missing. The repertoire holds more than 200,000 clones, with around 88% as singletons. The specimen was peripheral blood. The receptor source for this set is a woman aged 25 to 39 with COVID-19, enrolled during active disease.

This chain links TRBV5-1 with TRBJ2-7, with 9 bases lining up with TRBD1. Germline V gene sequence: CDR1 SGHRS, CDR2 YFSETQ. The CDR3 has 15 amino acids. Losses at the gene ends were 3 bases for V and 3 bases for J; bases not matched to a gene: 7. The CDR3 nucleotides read TGCGCCAGCAGCTCGGCCGGGACAGGGAGCTACGAGCAGTACTTC. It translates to CASSSAGTGSYEQYF. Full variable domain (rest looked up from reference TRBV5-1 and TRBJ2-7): KAGVTQTPRYLIKTRGQQVTLSCSPISGHRSVSWYQQTPGQGLQFLFEYFSETQRNKGNFPGRFSGRQFSNSRSEMNVSTLELGDSALYLCASSSAGTGSYEQYFGPGTRLTVT.

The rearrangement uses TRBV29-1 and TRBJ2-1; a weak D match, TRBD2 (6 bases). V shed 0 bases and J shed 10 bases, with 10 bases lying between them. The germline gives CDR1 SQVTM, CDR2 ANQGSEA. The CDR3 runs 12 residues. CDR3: CSVEDGGSEQFF. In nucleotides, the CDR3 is TGCAGCGTTGAAGACGGAGGGTCAGAGCAGTTCTTC.

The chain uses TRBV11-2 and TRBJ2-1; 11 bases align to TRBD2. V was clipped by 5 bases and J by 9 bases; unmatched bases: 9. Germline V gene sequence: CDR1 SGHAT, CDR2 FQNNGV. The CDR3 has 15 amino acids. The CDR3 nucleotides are TGTGCCAGCAGCCTCCTTGGGCTAGCGGGGGGTGAGCAGTTCTTC. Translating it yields CASSLLGLAGGEQFF.

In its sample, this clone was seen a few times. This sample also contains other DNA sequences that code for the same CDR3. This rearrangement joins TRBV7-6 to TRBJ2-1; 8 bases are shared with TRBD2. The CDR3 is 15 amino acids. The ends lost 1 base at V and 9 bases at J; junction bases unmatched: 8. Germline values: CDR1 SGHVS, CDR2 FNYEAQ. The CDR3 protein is CASSLGSGSGGEQFF. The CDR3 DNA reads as TGTGCCAGCAGCTTAGGAAGCGGGAGCGGTGGTGAGCAGTTCTTC.

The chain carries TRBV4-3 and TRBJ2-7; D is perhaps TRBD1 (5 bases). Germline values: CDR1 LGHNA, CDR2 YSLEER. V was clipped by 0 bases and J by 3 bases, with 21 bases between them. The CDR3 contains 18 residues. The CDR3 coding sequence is TGCGCCAGCAGCCAAGATTACAGGCCGCCCGCCCCACTCTACGAGCAGTACTTC. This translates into CASSQDYRPPAPLYEQYF.

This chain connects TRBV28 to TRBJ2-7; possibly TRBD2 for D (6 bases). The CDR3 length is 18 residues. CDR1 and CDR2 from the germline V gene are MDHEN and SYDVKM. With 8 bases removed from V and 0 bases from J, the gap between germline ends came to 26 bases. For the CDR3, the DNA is TGTGCCAGCGGGGGGTTAGCGTCTCCGATCCAAAGCTCCTACGAGCAGTACTTC. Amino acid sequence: CASGGLASPIQSSYEQYF.

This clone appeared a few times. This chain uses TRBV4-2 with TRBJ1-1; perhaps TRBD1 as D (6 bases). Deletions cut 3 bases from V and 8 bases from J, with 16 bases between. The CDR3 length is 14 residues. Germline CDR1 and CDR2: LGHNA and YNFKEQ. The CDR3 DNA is TGTGCCAGCAGCCAGGAGGGGGGGACGGTAGAAGCTTTCTTT. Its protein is CASSQEGGTVEAFF.

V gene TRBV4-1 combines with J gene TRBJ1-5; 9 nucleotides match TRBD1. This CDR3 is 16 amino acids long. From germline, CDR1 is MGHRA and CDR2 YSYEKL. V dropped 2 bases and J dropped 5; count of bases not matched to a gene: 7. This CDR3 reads CASSQLPGQGHQPQHF. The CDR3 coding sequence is TGCGCCAGCAGCCAATTACCGGGACAGGGCCATCAGCCCCAGCATTTT.

CDR3 protein: CASSLSSPQGANTEAFF. The CDR3 DNA sequence: TGTGCCAGCAGTTTAAGTTCCCCACAGGGGGCAAATACTGAAGCTTTCTTT. The gene calls are TRBV28 and TRBJ1-1, with 9 bases identical to TRBD1. Per the germline V gene, CDR1 is MDHEN and CDR2 is SYDVKM. The CDR3 spans 17 residues. V shed 2 bases and J 5 bases; nucleotides not matched to a gene: 12. The whole variable domain, filled in from reference TRBV28 and TRBJ1-1, reads DVKVTQSSRYLVKRTGEKVFLECVQDMDHENMFWYRQDPGLGLRLIYFSYDVKMKEKGDIPEGYSVSREKKERFSLILESASTNQTSMYLCASSLSSPQGANTEAFFGQGTRLTVV.

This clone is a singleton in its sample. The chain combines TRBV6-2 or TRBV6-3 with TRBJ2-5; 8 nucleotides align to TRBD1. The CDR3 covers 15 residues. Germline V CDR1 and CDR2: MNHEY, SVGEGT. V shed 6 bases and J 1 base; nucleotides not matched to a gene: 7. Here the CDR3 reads CASSPPGTGQETQYF. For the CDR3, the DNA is TGTGCCAGCAGCCCCCCCGGGACAGGCCAAGAGACCCAGTACTTC.

CDR3 region: CASSMDLGEALYLYGYTF. The CDR3 DNA reads TGTGCCAGTAGTATGGATCTGGGCGAAGCTTTATACCTCTATGGCTACACCTTC. The chain joins TRBV19 to TRBJ1-2; D remains ambiguous. The germline gives CDR1 LNHDA, CDR2 SQIVND (reference sequence). V lost 3 bases and J 4 bases, leaving 24 bases between the germline ends. This CDR3 has 18 amino acids.

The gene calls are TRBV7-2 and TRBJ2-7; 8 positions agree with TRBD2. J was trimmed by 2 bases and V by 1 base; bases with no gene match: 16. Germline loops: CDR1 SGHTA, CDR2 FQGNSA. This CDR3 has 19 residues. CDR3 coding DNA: TGTGCCAGCAGCTTAGGTCGCTCGGGAGGGCCGCGGTTGCCCTACGAGCAGTACGTC. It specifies CASSLGRSGGPRLPYEQYV.

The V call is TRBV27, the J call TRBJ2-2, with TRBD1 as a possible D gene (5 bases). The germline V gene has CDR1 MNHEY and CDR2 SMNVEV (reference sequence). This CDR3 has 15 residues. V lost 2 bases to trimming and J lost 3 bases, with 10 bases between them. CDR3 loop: CASSLQGWYTGELFF. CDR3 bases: TGTGCCAGCAGTTTACAGGGCTGGTACACCGGGGAGCTGTTTTTT.

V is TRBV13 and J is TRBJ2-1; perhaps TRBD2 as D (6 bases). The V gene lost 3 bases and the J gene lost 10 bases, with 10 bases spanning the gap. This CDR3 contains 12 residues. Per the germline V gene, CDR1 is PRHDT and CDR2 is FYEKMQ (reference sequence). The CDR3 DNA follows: TGTGCCAGCAGCTTCGGGGGAGACGAGCAGTTCTTC. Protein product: CASSFGGDEQFF.

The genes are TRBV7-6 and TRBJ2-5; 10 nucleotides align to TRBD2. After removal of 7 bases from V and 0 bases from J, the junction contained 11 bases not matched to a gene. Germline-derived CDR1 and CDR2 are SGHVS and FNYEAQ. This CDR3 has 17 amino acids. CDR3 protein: CASIKGLAVTYQETQYF. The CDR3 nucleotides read TGTGCCAGCATCAAAGGACTAGCGGTAACGTACCAAGAGACCCAGTACTTC.

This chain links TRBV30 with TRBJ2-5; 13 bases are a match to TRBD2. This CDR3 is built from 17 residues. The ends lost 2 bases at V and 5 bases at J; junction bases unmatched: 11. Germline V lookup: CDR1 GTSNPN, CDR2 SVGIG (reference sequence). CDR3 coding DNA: TGTGCCTGGAGTACCGGACTAGCGGGAGCTGGTGGGGAGACCCAGTACTTC. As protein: CAWSTGLAGAGGETQYF.

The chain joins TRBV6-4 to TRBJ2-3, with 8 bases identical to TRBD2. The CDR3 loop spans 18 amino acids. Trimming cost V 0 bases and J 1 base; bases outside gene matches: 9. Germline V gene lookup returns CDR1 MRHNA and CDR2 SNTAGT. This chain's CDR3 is CASSDSWHAGGRTDTQYF. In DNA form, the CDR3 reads TGTGCCAGCAGTGACTCTTGGCATGCGGGGGGTCGCACAGATACGCAGTATTTT.

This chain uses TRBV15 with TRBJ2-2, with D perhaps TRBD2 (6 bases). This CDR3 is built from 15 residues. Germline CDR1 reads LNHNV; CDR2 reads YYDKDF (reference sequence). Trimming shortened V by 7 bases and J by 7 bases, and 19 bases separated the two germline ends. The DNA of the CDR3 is TGTGCCACCACCCAGTGGGACTCTAGGGACGGGGAGCTGTTTTTT. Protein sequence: CATTQWDSRDGELFF.

DNA of the CDR3: TGTGCCAGCAGCTTCGGGCAGGGGGCTAACGAGCAGTTCTTC. Translating gives CASSFGQGANEQFF. The chain employs TRBV13 and TRBJ2-1; 8 bases are a match to TRBD1. The CDR3 contains 14 residues. CDR1 PRHDT and CDR2 FYEKMQ come from the germline V gene (reference sequence). J was trimmed by 10 bases and V by 3 bases; bases with no gene match: 8.

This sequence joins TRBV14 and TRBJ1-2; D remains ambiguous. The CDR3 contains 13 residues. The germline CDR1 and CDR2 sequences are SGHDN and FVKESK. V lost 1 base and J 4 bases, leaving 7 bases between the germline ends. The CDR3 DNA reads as TGTGCCAGCAGCCAAGGTCAGATCTATGGCTACACCTTC. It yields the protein CASSQGQIYGYTF.

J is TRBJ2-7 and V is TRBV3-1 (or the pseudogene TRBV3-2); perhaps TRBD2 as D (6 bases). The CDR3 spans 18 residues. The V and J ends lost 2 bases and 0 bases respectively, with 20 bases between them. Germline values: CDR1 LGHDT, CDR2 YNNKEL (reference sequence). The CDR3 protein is CASSQKGLSGISSYEQYV. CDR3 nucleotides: TGTGCCAGCAGCCAAAAGGGACTTTCTGGTATAAGCTCCTACGAGCAGTACGTC.

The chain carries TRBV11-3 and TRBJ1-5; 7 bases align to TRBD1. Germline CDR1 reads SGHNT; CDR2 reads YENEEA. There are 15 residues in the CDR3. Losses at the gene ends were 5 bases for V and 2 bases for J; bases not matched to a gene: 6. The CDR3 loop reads CASSEGTVGNQPQHF. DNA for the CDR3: TGTGCCAGCAGCGAAGGGACAGTAGGCAATCAGCCCCAGCATTTT.

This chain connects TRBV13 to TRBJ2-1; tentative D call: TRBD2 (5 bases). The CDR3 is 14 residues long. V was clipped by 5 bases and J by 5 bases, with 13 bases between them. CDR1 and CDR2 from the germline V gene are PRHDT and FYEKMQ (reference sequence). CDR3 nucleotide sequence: TGTGCCAGCAGCGGCCCCCCGGGGAACAATGAGCAGTTCTTC. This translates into CASSGPPGNNEQFF.

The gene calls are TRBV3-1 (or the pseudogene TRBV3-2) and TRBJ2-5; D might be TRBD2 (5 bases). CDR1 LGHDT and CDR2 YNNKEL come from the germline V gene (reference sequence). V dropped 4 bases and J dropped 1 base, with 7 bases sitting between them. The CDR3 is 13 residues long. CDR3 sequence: CASSLRGQETQYF. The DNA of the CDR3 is TGTGCCAGCAGCCTTCGGGGCCAAGAGACCCAGTACTTC.

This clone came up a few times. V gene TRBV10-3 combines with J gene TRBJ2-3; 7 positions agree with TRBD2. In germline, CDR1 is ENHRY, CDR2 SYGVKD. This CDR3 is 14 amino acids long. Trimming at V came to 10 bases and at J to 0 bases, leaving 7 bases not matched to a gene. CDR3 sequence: CATIKAGSTDTQYF. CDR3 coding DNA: TGTGCCACCATCAAAGCGGGGAGCACAGATACGCAGTATTTT.

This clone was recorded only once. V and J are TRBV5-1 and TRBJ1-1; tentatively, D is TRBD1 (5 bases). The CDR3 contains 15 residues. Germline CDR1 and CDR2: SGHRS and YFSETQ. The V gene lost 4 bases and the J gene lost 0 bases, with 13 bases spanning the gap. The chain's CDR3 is CASSLWGSVNTEAFF. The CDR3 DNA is TGCGCCAGCAGCCTGTGGGGCTCGGTGAACACTGAAGCTTTCTTT. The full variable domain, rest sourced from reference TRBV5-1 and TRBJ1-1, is KAGVTQTPRYLIKTRGQQVTLSCSPISGHRSVSWYQQTPGQGLQFLFEYFSETQRNKGNFPGRFSGRQFSNSRSEMNVSTLELGDSALYLCASSLWGSVNTEAFFGQGTRLTVV.

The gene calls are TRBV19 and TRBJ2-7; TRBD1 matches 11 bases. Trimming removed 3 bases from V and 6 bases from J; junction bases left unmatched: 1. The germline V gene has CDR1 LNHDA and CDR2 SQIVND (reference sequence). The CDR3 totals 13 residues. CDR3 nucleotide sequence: TGTGCCAGTAGTATCGGGACAGGGGGCGAGCAGTACTTC. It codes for CASSIGTGGEQYF.

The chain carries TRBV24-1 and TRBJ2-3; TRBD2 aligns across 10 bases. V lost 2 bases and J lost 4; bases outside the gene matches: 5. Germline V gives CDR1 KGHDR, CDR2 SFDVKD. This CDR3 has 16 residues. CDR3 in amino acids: CATSDSSGRGADTQYF. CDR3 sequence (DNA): TGTGCCACCAGTGATTCTAGCGGGAGAGGGGCAGATACGCAGTATTTT.

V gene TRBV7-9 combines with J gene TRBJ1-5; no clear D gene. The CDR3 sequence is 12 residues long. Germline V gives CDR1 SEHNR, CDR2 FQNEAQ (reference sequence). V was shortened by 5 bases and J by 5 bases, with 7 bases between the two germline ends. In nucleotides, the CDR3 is TGTGCCAGCAGCGCGGAGGATCAGCCCCAGCATTTT. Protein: CASSAEDQPQHF.

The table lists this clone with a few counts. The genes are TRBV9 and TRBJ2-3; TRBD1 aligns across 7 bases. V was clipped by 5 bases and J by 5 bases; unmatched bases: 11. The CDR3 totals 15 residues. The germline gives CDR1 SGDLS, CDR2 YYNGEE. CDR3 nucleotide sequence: TGTGCCAGCAGTCTTAGTGGGACAGAACAAGATACGCAGTATTTT. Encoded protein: CASSLSGTEQDTQYF.

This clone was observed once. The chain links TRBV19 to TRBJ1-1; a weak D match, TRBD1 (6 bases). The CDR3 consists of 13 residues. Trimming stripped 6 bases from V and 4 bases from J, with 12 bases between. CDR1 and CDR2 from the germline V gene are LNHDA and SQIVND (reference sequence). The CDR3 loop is CASRWRGGTEAFF. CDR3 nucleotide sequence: TGTGCCAGTAGGTGGAGAGGGGGCACTGAAGCTTTCTTT.